This T cell receptor (beta chain) was sequenced in a study of CD8+ T cells in alopecia areata. Isolated RNA was reverse transcribed into cDNA used as the sequencing template. Some clones are missing from TCRdb's copy, which holds only in-frame ones; the method was immunoSEQ multiplex PCR. Among fewer than 150,000 clones listed, around 50% were seen once. This sample comprised CD4+ T cells sorted from blood, obtained at week 0. This clonotype was sampled from a human donor with alopecia areata.

CDR3 sequence (DNA): TGTGCCAGCAGCTTACTTTCAGATACGCAGTATTTT. Protein: CASSLLSDTQYF. This chain joins TRBV7-2 and TRBJ2-3; D not certain. V was pared by 2 bases and J by 4 bases, with 4 bases between. This CDR3 is built from 12 residues. Germline CDR1 is SGHTA and CDR2 is FQGNSA.